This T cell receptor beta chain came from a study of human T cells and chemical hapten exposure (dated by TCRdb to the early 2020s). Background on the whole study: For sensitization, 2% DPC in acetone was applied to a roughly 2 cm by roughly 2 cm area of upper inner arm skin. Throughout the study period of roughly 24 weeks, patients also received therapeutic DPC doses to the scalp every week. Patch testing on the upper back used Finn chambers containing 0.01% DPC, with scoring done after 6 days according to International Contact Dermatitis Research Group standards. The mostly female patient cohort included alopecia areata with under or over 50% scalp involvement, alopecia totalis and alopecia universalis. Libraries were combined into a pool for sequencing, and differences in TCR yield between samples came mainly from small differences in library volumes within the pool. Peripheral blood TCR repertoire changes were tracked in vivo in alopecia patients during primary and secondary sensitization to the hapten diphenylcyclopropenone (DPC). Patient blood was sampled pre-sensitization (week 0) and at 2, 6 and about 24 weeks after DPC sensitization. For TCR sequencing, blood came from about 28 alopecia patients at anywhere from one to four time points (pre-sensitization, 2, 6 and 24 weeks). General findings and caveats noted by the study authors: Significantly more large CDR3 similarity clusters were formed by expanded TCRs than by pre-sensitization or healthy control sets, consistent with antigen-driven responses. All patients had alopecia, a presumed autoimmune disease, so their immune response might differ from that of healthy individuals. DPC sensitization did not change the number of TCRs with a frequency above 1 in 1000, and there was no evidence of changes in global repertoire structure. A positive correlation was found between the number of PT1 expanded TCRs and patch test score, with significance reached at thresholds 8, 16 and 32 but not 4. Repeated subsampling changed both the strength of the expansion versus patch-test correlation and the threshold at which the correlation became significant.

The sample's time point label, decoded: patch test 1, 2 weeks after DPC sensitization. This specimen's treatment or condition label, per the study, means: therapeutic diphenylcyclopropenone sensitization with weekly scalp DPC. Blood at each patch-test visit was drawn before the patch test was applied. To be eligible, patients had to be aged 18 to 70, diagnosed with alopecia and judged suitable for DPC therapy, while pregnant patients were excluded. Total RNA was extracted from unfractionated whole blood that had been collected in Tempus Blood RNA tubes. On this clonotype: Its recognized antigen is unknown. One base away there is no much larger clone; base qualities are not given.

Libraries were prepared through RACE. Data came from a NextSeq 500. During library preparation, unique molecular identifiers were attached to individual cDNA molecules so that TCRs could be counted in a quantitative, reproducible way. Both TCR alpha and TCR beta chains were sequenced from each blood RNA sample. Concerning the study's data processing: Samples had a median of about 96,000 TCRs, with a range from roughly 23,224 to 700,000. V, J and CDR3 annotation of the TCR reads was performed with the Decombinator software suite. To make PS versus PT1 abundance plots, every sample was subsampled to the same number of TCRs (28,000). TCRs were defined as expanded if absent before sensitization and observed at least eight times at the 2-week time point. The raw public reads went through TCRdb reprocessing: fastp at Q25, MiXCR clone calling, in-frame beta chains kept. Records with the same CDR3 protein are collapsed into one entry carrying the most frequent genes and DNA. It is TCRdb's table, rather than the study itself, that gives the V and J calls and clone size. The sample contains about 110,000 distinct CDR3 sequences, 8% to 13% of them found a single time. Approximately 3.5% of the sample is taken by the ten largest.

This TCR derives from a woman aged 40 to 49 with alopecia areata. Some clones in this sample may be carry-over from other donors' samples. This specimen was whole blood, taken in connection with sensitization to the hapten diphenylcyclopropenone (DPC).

The DNA sequence is as follows: TGTGCCTGGATCCCTGCGGGGGATACGCAGTATTTT. Its protein product is CAWIPAGDTQYF. In this chain, TRBV30 is recombined with TRBJ2-3; TRBD2 might be the D gene, on 6 matching bases. The germline ends are 11 bases apart after V is trimmed by 4 bases and J by 6 bases. The germline V gene (reference sequence) supplies CDR1 GTSNPN and CDR2 SVGIG. The CDR3 numbers 12 residues from cysteine through phenylalanine. Only the CDR3 portion is preserved as DNA: 36 bases, with reading frame beginning at the first base. The CDR3, completed at both ends by the reference TRBV30 and TRBJ2-3 genes, gives the full variable domain SQTIHQWPATLVQPVGSPLSLECTVEGTSNPNLYWYRQAAGRGLQLLFYSVGIGQISSEVPQNLSASRPQDRQFILSSKKLLLSDSGFYLCAWIPAGDTQYFGPGTRLTVL.